This is a list of T cell receptor beta chains from one sample in a study of PD-L1 blockade in urothelial cancer. Profiled with immunoSEQ multiplex PCR; TCRdb holds only in-frame clones, not every one. The sample gives around 50,000 clones, approximately 88% of which show up once; less than 1.5% is in the top ten. The material sequenced was PBMCs, taken around atezolizumab (anti-PD-L1) treatment. The receptors derive from a man in his forties or fifties with urothelial cancer. The CDR3 runs from the conserved cysteine through the conserved F or W. The D gene is left open where the match is weak. Size is omitted from some rows. Given values are once, few, many or a class for expanded clones.

NA,TRBJ2-7,TRBV18,NA,CASSADRTPSYEQYF,TGTGCCAGCTCAGCGGACAGAACCCCATCCTACGAGCAGTACTTC
NA,TRBJ2-1,TRBV2,TRBD2,CASKTSGNKYNEQFF,TGTGCCAGCAAGACTAGCGGAAACAAGTACAATGAGCAGTTCTTC
once,TRBJ1-2,TRBV5-6,NA,CASSPQRGGTRGGYTF,TGTGCCAGCAGCCCCCAACGTGGAGGGACTAGAGGTGGCTACACCTTC
NA,TRBJ2-7,TRBV12-5,TRBD2,CASGLATGGSREYEQYF,TGTGCTAGTGGTCTCGCCACTGGCGGGAGCCGCGAATACGAGCAGTACTTC
NA,TRBJ2-7,TRBV7-9,TRBD1,CASSLVGQGTEQYF,TGTGCCAGCAGCTTAGTTGGACAGGGGACCGAGCAGTACTTC
NA,TRBJ2-3,TRBV27,NA,CASRTDPGLYTDTQYF,TGTGCCAGCCGAACCGACCCGGGACTGTACACAGATACGCAGTATTTT
NA,TRBJ1-6,TRBV6-6,NA,CASRIGGTKNNSPLHF,TGTGCCAGCAGAATCGGGGGGACCAAGAATAATTCACCCCTCCACTTT
NA,TRBJ1-1,TRBV4-3,NA,CASSQDPPDRGTEAFF,TGCGCCAGCAGCCAAGATCCACCAGATCGAGGCACTGAAGCTTTCTTT
few,TRBJ2-4,TRBV4-1,NA,CASSQGYGQQNIQYF,TGCGCCAGCAGCCAAGGTTACGGACAGCAAAACATTCAGTACTTC
NA,TRBJ2-3,TRBV5-1,TRBD1,CASSPGTGADTQYF,TGCGCCAGCAGCCCCGGGACAGGGGCAGATACGCAGTATTTT
NA,TRBJ2-1,TRBV7-9,TRBD2,CASSLGTSGRWNEQFF,TGTGCCAGCAGCTTGGGGACTAGCGGGAGGTGGAATGAGCAGTTCTTC
NA,TRBJ2-7,TRBV2,NA,CASSELISTYEQYF,TGTGCCAGCAGTGAGTTGATAAGCACCTACGAGCAGTACTTC
NA,TRBJ2-7,TRBV6-5,NA,CASSPLPKEQYF,TGTGCCAGCAGTCCTCTCCCTAAGGAGCAGTACTTC
NA,TRBJ2-7,TRBV11-2,TRBD2,CASSLGLAGIHEQYF,TGTGCCAGCAGCTTAGGGCTAGCGGGGATCCACGAGCAGTACTTC
NA,TRBJ1-5,TRBV4-3,NA,CASSQVYPSSQPQHF,TGCGCCAGCAGCCAAGTTTACCCCAGTTCTCAGCCCCAGCATTTT
NA,TRBJ2-3,TRBV9,NA,CASSAQVADTQYF,TGTGCCAGCAGCGCCCAGGTGGCAGATACGCAGTATTTT
NA,TRBJ2-7,TRBV18,TRBD1,CASSPLPTGSSYEQYF,TGTGCCAGCTCACCACTCCCGACAGGGTCCTCCTACGAGCAGTACTTC